This T cell receptor (beta chain) was sequenced in a study of cytomegalovirus exposure and HLA in healthy donors. Study-level results: Most TCR sequences were seen very rarely across donors, but some public TCRs occurred in many. There were a few CMV-associated chains whose specificity for CMV antigens was confirmed in vitro.

PCR primers comprised 60 Vbeta and 13 Jbeta primers. Clones were read by immunoSEQ multiplex PCR, and TCRdb kept only the in-frame ones, dropping some. The repertoire holds a few hundred thousand clones, with over 70% as singletons. Comments on this clone: Its antigen is unknown.

The ends were cut back, 4 bases at V and 5 bases at J, with 8 bases in the middle. Germline V gene lookup returns CDR1 SEHNR and CDR2 FQNEAQ (reference sequence). CDR3 length: 12 amino acids. The chain joins TRBV7-9 to TRBJ1-1; D not certain. The clonotype comes from a girl aged 2 to 9 in good health and CMV-seronegative. Input material: PBMCs. CDR3 sequence: CASSSGRTEAFF. The CDR3, as DNA: TGTGCCAGCAGCTCGGGGAGAACTGAAGCTTTCTTT.